This T cell receptor (beta chain) was sequenced in a study of cytotoxic CD8 clonotypes in ibrutinib-treated CLL. Study-wide background: Response samples were drawn at a median of roughly 13 months of treatment, range 6 to 36.

Produced via immunoSEQ multiplex PCR; TCRdb's table is partial and in-frame only. The sample has about 140,000 clones, approximately 77% seen once. This CDR3 comprises 15 residues. V gave up 4 bases and J gave up 0 bases; unmatched junction bases: 4. The germline CDR1 and CDR2 sequences are SGHTA and FQGTGA. Source: PBMCs, taken after 12 months of ibrutinib treatment. This TCR derives from a human donor with chronic lymphocytic leukemia. This chain connects TRBV7-3 to TRBJ2-7, with TRBD2 matching 9 bases. DNA for the CDR3: TGTGCCAGCAGCTACCTAGCGGGGAGCTCCTACGAGCAGTACTTC. This sequence encodes CASSYLAGSSYEQYF. Supplemented by reference TRBV7-3 and TRBJ2-7, the full variable domain reads GAGVSQTPSNKVTEKGKYVELRCDPISGHTALYWYRQSLGQGPEFLIYFQGTGAADDSGLPNDRFFAVRPEGSVSTLKIQRTERGDSAVYLCASSYLAGSSYEQYFGPGTRLTVT.